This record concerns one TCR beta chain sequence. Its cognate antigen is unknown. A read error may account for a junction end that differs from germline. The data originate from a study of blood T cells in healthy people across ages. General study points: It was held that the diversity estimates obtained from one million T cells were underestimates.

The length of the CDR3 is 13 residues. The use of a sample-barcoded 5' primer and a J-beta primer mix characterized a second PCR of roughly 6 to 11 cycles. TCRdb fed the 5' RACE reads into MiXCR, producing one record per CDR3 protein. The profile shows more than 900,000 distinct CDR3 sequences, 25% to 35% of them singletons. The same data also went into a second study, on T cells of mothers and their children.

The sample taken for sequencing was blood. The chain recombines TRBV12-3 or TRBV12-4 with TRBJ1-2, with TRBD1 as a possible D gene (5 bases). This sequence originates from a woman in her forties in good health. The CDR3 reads CASSFSGDYDYTF. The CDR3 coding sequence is TGTGCCAGCAGTTTTAGCGGGGACTATGACTACACCTTC.